The T cell receptor (beta chain) described here comes from a study of OX40 agonist ivuxolimab in advanced cancers. Measured with immunoSEQ multiplex PCR; TCRdb has only the in-frame clones, and not every one. This sample has about 82,000 clones, with about 88% found just once. Germline V gene data show CDR1 as DFQATT and CDR2 as SNEGSKA (reference sequence). This CDR3 has 11 residues. V dropped 3 bases and J dropped 6 bases, with 9 bases sitting between them. This receptor was identified in an adult with an advanced solid tumor such as melanoma, head and neck, liver or kidney cancer. The J gene is TRBJ2-7, the V gene TRBV20-1; D ambiguous. The sample consisted of CD4+ or CD8+ T cells sorted from blood, taken in a trial of the OX40 agonist ivuxolimab. The CDR3 DNA sequence: TGCAGTGCTAGTGATGGGTCCGAGCAGTACTTC. This codes for CSASDGSEQYF.